The clone carrying this TCR beta chain was counted once. No antigen is known for it. These data originate in a study of T cell responses to AZD1222 COVID-19 vaccine. The study's findings and limits: Repertoire samples came only from after the peak T cell response. Nearly half of spike-specific TCRs reportedly target unmutated variant regions. White British ancestry dominated among donors, who included more females, and clonal diversity was possibly underestimated.

Only in-frame clones appear in the TCRdb table, and some are missing; sequencing was by immunoSEQ multiplex PCR. The sample includes around 110,000 clones, around nine tenths seen only once; the top ten take 5.5% to 7%. The starting material was peripheral blood, obtained 28 days after the second AZD1222 dose. The receptor was derived from an adult who received the AZD1222 COVID-19 vaccine.

CDR3 amino acids: CASSKSGQPNTEAFF. The CDR3 coding sequence is TGTGCCAGCAGCAAATCGGGACAGCCAAACACTGAAGCTTTCTTT. The J gene is TRBJ1-1, the V gene TRBV11-3; 7 bases are shared with TRBD1. The CDR3 contains 15 residues. The V gene end was trimmed by 5 bases and the J gene end by 2 bases; junction bases not matched to a gene: 8. Germline CDR1 reads SGHNT; CDR2 reads YENEEA.